What follows are 4 T cell receptor beta chains derived from one specimen sequenced in a study of blood T cell repertoires in COVID-19. Sequenced by immunoSEQ multiplex PCR; TCRdb stores in-frame clones only, minus some. The sample consists of roughly 150,000 clones, roughly 88% of them appearing once. Sequences were obtained from PBMCs or T cells enriched from blood (not recorded which). These receptors originate from a man in his fifties who had recovered from COVID-19.

V and J are TRBV18 and TRBJ2-6; 9 positions agree with TRBD1. Germline lookup yields CDR1 KGHSH and CDR2 LQKENI. This CDR3 has 17 amino acids. The trim removed 3 bases at V and 0 bases at J, leaving 3 bases unmatched. The CDR3 protein is CASSPGQGYSGANVLTF. The DNA of the CDR3 is TGTGCCAGCTCACCGGGACAGGGTTACTCTGGGGCCAACGTCCTGACTTTC. Based on the CDR3 plus reference TRBV18 and TRBJ2-6, the full variable domain is NAGVMQNPRHLVRRRGQEARLRCSPMKGHSHVYWYRQLPEEGLKFMVYLQKENIIDESGMPKERFSAEFPKEGPSILRIQQVVRGDSAAYFCASSPGQGYSGANVLTFGAGSRLTVL.

In the case of this clone: Different DNA sequences within this sample yield the same CDR3. The chain joins TRBV5-1 to TRBJ2-7; TRBD2 matches 13 bases. This CDR3 is 15 amino acids long. CDR1 is SGHRS and CDR2 is YFSETQ in the germline V gene. Germline trimming cut 0 bases from V and 3 bases from J; bases unmatched to any gene: 0. The CDR3 bases are TGCGCCAGCAGCTTGGGGACTAGCGGGAGCTACGAGCAGTACTTC. Amino acids: CASSLGTSGSYEQYF.

This rearrangement joins TRBV11-2 to TRBJ1-1; D may be TRBD1 (6 bases). Looked up from germline, CDR1 is SGHAT and CDR2 is FQNNGV. V lost 1 base, J lost 5 bases, and 14 bases lay in between. This CDR3 has 15 residues. The CDR3 here is CASSLVGRGRTEAFF. The CDR3 DNA follows: TGTGCCAGCAGCTTAGTAGGCAGGGGAAGGACTGAAGCTTTCTTT.

This rearrangement joins TRBV21-1 to TRBJ1-5; the D call TRBD1 from the table was never checked on the DNA. TRBV21-1 is described as a pseudogene. CDR3 length: 16 amino acids. As DNA, the CDR3 is TGTGCCAGCAGACTCAAAGGGGGTATAGGCAATCAGCCCCAGCATTTT. Translated: CASRLKGGIGNQPQHF.